These 32 T cell receptor beta chains were all obtained from the same sample, sequenced in a study of blood T cell repertoires in COVID-19. The protocol was immunoSEQ multiplex PCR, while the TCRdb copy is restricted to in-frame clones and leaves out a portion. The data hold roughly 99,000 clones, with roughly 88% observed a single time. Material for sequencing was peripheral blood. The origin of the receptors is a man in his forties or fifties with active or convalescent COVID-19.

The V and J genes are TRBV11-2 and TRBJ1-1; D remains ambiguous. Trimming took off 3 bases at V and 0 bases at J, with 8 bases between the two ends. Germline V lookup: CDR1 SGHAT, CDR2 FQNNGV. This CDR3 is 14 amino acids long. The CDR3 nucleotides read TGTGCCAGCAGCTTTATCGCGATGAACACTGAAGCTTTCTTT. Translated, it gives CASSFIAMNTEAFF.

The gene calls are TRBV7-9 and TRBJ2-7; 9 nucleotides agree with TRBD1. V gave up 4 bases and J gave up 5 bases; unmatched junction bases: 12. The CDR3 has 16 amino acids. Germline CDR1 is SEHNR and CDR2 is FQNEAQ (reference sequence). This CDR3 reads CASSSRIGQGLHEQYF. The CDR3 DNA follows: TGTGCCAGCAGCTCCAGAATTGGACAGGGGCTCCACGAGCAGTACTTC.

V usage is TRBV24-1 and J usage is TRBJ2-1; TRBD2 agrees at 15 bases. V lost 3 bases, J lost 8 bases, and 10 bases stayed unmatched. Germline loops: CDR1 KGHDR, CDR2 SFDVKD. This CDR3 comprises 18 residues. The CDR3 bases are TGTGCCACCAGTGATCGCTACCGGACTAGCGGGAGGGGGGATGAGCAGTTCTTC. Translation gives CATSDRYRTSGRGDEQFF.

The V gene is TRBV19, the J gene TRBJ1-1; D is uncertain. The CDR3 has 13 residues. V was shortened by 4 bases and J by 1 base, with 7 bases between the two germline ends. The germline gives CDR1 LNHDA, CDR2 SQIVND (reference sequence). The CDR3 sequence is CASSNQKNTEAFF. The CDR3 bases are TGTGCCAGTAGTAACCAGAAGAACACTGAAGCTTTCTTT.

The chain recombines TRBV29-1 with TRBJ1-2; TRBD1 might be the D (5 bases). CDR1 and CDR2 from the germline V gene are SQVTM and ANQGSEA. V lost 4 bases and J lost 5, with 17 bases in between. CDR3 size: 14 residues. CDR3 loop: CSVALQGGLYGYTF. CDR3 bases: TGCAGCGTTGCCCTCCAGGGAGGGTTGTATGGCTACACCTTC.

The gene calls are TRBV6-5 and TRBJ1-6; D is unresolved. V was pared by 2 bases and J by 7 bases, with 12 bases between. The CDR3 length is 15 residues. In germline, CDR1 is MNHEY, CDR2 SVGAGI. CDR3 DNA: TGTGCCAGCAGTTACATTTCAAGAGGCAATTCACCCCTCCACTTT. Protein: CASSYISRGNSPLHF.

This clone was counted a few times. This sequence joins TRBV4-2 and TRBJ2-3; tentatively, D is TRBD2 (6 bases). CDR1 and CDR2 (germline): LGHNA, YNFKEQ. The CDR3 is made up of 16 amino acids. V was clipped by 1 base and J by 1 base, with 12 bases between them. This chain's CDR3 is CASSQGSSEGTDTQYF. In DNA form, the CDR3 reads TGTGCCAGCAGCCAAGGCTCTAGCGAAGGCACAGATACGCAGTATTTT.

This sequence joins TRBV28 and TRBJ1-1, with no clear D. Germline values: CDR1 MDHEN, CDR2 SYDVKM. The CDR3 consists of 12 residues. V was pared by 3 bases and J by 7 bases, with 9 bases between. CDR3 region: CASSFRHGEAFF. The CDR3 region has the DNA TGTGCCAGCAGTTTCCGCCACGGTGAAGCTTTCTTT. Drawing the rest from reference TRBV28 and TRBJ1-1, the complete variable domain is DVKVTQSSRYLVKRTGEKVFLECVQDMDHENMFWYRQDPGLGLRLIYFSYDVKMKEKGDIPEGYSVSREKKERFSLILESASTNQTSMYLCASSFRHGEAFFGQGTRLTVV.

This chain connects TRBV28 to TRBJ2-5; 8 bases line up with TRBD2. From germline, CDR1 is MDHEN and CDR2 SYDVKM. The CDR3 contains 14 residues. V was pared by 10 bases and J by 4 bases, with 11 bases of the junction left unmatched. Here the CDR3 DNA reads TGTGCCACCTTCTTAGCGGGAATCACAGAGACCCAGTACTTC. This translates into CATFLAGITETQYF.

This sequence joins TRBV9 and TRBJ2-6; TRBD2 might be the D (6 bases). From germline, CDR1 is SGDLS and CDR2 YYNGEE. V gave up 4 bases and J gave up 1 base, with 24 bases separating them. The CDR3 runs to 20 residues. The CDR3 DNA reads as TGTGCCAGCAGCCCTCATGGGCGGGGCTCCCAGGGTTCTGGGGCCAACGTCCTGACTTTC. It yields the protein CASSPHGRGSQGSGANVLTF.

The V call is TRBV4-1, the J call TRBJ1-3; 9 positions match TRBD1. V dropped 4 bases and J dropped 0; count of bases not matched to a gene: 13. Germline-derived CDR1 and CDR2 are MGHRA and YSYEKL. This CDR3 has 19 residues. CDR3 protein: CASSLDRDRVGVSGNTIYF. In nucleotides, the CDR3 is TGCGCCAGCAGCCTTGACCGGGACAGGGTTGGAGTCTCTGGAAACACCATATATTTT.

The chain employs TRBV9 and TRBJ2-1; 9 positions match TRBD2. J gave up 4 bases and V 0 bases, and 5 bases lay outside the gene matches. From germline, CDR1 is SGDLS and CDR2 YYNGEE. The CDR3 runs 16 residues. Here the CDR3 reads CASSVGGSGSYNEQFF. The CDR3, as DNA: TGTGCCAGCAGCGTAGGTGGTAGCGGGAGTTACAATGAGCAGTTCTTC.

The V gene is TRBV28, the J gene TRBJ2-7, with 14 bases matching TRBD2. Germline V gene lookup returns CDR1 MDHEN and CDR2 SYDVKM. The CDR3 length is 17 residues. V trimming: 4 bases; J trimming: 5 bases; junction bases outside the gene matches: 10. Here the CDR3 DNA reads TGTGCCAGCAGTTACACGATTGGGACTAGCGGGAGCCACGAGCAGTACTTC. Translated: CASSYTIGTSGSHEQYF.

This sequence joins TRBV28 and TRBJ2-7, with 8 bases fitting TRBD2. V gave up 2 bases and J gave up 1 base; unmatched junction bases: 7. Per the germline V gene, CDR1 is MDHEN and CDR2 is SYDVKM. The CDR3 totals 16 residues. CDR3 coding DNA: TGTGCCAGCAGTTTACGGGGGGCTAGCGGGTCCTACGAGCAGTACTTC. It is translated as CASSLRGASGSYEQYF. The full variable domain, completed using reference TRBV28 and TRBJ2-7, is DVKVTQSSRYLVKRTGEKVFLECVQDMDHENMFWYRQDPGLGLRLIYFSYDVKMKEKGDIPEGYSVSREKKERFSLILESASTNQTSMYLCASSLRGASGSYEQYFGPGTRLTVT.

The rearrangement uses TRBV28 and TRBJ1-4; 7 positions match TRBD1. Germline CDR1 and CDR2: MDHEN and SYDVKM. V shed 8 bases and J 5 bases; nucleotides not matched to a gene: 17. This CDR3 has 17 amino acids. The CDR3 loop is CASAPVTGSGRNEKLFF. The CDR3 bases are TGTGCCAGCGCCCCCGTGACAGGGTCAGGGAGAAATGAAAAACTGTTTTTT.

The genes are TRBV19 and TRBJ1-1; the match to TRBD1 covers 10 bases. Germline V lookup: CDR1 LNHDA, CDR2 SQIVND (reference sequence). The CDR3 extends over 13 amino acids. Trimming cost V 9 bases and J 7 bases; bases outside gene matches: 8. The CDR3 here is CASRTGGMSEAFF. CDR3 in DNA: TGTGCCAGCCGGACAGGGGGTATGAGTGAAGCTTTCTTT.

The V and J genes are TRBV13 and TRBJ2-5; D perhaps matches TRBD1 (5 bases). The CDR3 totals 16 residues. Trimming removed 1 base at V and 3 bases at J, with 15 bases between. Germline V lookup: CDR1 PRHDT, CDR2 FYEKMQ (reference sequence). In DNA form, the CDR3 reads TGTGCCAGCAGCTTAGATCAGGGATCGCCCAAAGAGACCCAGTACTTC. Protein sequence: CASSLDQGSPKETQYF.

The chain carries TRBV2 and TRBJ1-1; D possibly corresponds to TRBD1 (5 bases). Deletions cut 7 bases from V and 10 bases from J, with 19 bases between. CDR3 size: 13 residues. The germline V gene has CDR1 SNHLY and CDR2 FYNNEI. CDR3 protein: CASKGGTYDGAFF. The DNA of the CDR3 is TGTGCCAGCAAGGGTGGGACTTATGATGGAGCTTTCTTT. Based on the CDR3 plus reference TRBV2 and TRBJ1-1, the full variable domain is EPEVTQTPSHQVTQMGQEVILRCVPISNHLYFYWYRQILGQKVEFLVSFYNNEISEKSEIFDDQFSVERPDGSNFTLKIRSTKLEDSAMYFCASKGGTYDGAFFGQGTRLTVV.

The V call is TRBV29-1, the J call TRBJ1-1; 9 nucleotides line up with TRBD1. Losses at the gene ends were 7 bases for V and 6 bases for J; bases not matched to a gene: 9. The germline CDR1 and CDR2 sequences are SQVTM and ANQGSEA. There are 13 residues in the CDR3. The CDR3 protein is CSAHGTGIAEAFF. The CDR3 DNA reads TGCAGCGCCCATGGGACAGGGATTGCTGAAGCTTTCTTT. Together with reference TRBV29-1 and TRBJ1-1, the CDR3 gives the full variable domain: SAVISQKPSRDICQRGTSLTIQCQVDSQVTMMFWYRQQPGQSLTLIATANQGSEATYESGFVIDKFPISRPNLTFSTLTVSNMSPEDSSIYLCSAHGTGIAEAFFGQGTRLTVV.

This clone was counted a few times. This chain joins TRBV29-1 and TRBJ2-2, with 9 bases fitting TRBD2. Germline-derived CDR1 and CDR2 are SQVTM and ANQGSEA. V shed 7 bases, J shed 4 bases, and the junction held 4 bases outside the gene matches. The CDR3 runs 13 residues. The CDR3 here is CSASTSGTGELFF. CDR3 nucleotides: TGCAGCGCATCGACTAGCGGCACCGGGGAGCTGTTTTTT.

The rearrangement joins TRBV5-1 to TRBJ2-7; D is possibly TRBD2 (5 bases). Trimming cost V 0 bases and J 3 bases, with 13 bases left between them. This CDR3 is built from 15 residues. Germline V gives CDR1 SGHRS, CDR2 YFSETQ. The CDR3 nucleotides read TGCGCCAGCAGCTTGGCCGGGATCGAGAACTACGAGCAGTACTTC. It codes for CASSLAGIENYEQYF.

V is TRBV5-6 and J is TRBJ2-1, with 10 bases that match TRBD2. CDR1 SGHDT and CDR2 YYEEEE come from the germline V gene. This CDR3 contains 13 residues. V shed 5 bases, J shed 8 bases, and the junction held 4 bases outside the gene matches. The CDR3 bases are TGTGCCAGCAGGCTAGCGGGAGCATATGAGCAGTTCTTC. Protein: CASRLAGAYEQFF.

The chain carries TRBV5-5 and TRBJ2-1; TRBD2 aligns across 11 bases. CDR1 and CDR2 (germline): SGHKS, YYEKEE (reference sequence). The V and J ends lost 1 base and 7 bases, in that order; junction bases with no gene match: 10. The CDR3 has 17 residues. CDR3 region: CASSLLTNSGRGNEQFF. The CDR3 DNA follows: TGTGCCAGCAGCTTGCTTACTAATAGCGGGAGGGGGAATGAGCAGTTCTTC.

Comment on this clone: Other DNA sequences in the sample encode the same CDR3. CDR3 in amino acids: CAWSVGGDTEAFF. In DNA, the CDR3 is TGTGCCTGGAGTGTAGGGGGCGACACTGAAGCTTTCTTT. This sequence joins TRBV30 and TRBJ1-1; TRBD1 matches 7 bases. The CDR3 length is 13 residues. Germline CDR1 reads GTSNPN; CDR2 reads SVGIG (reference sequence). With V trimmed by 0 bases and J by 3 bases, 1 base remained unmatched.

This rearrangement joins TRBV19 to TRBJ2-5; 7 positions agree with TRBD1. This CDR3 has 13 residues. CDR1 and CDR2 (germline): LNHDA, SQIVND (reference sequence). After removal of 10 bases from V and 1 base from J, the junction contained 6 bases not matched to a gene. The CDR3 sequence: CATPTGIQETQYF. The CDR3 DNA reads TGTGCCACTCCGACAGGGATCCAAGAGACCCAGTACTTC.

This chain connects TRBV6-2 or TRBV6-3 to TRBJ2-5; 8 positions agree with TRBD2. From germline, CDR1 is MNHEY and CDR2 SVGEGT. V shed 0 bases, J shed 0 bases, and the junction held 0 bases outside the gene matches. CDR3 length equals 15 residues. The CDR3: CASSYSTSDQETQYF. The DNA of the CDR3 is TGTGCCAGCAGTTACTCGACTAGCGACCAAGAGACCCAGTACTTC.

This rearrangement joins TRBV4-3 to TRBJ1-4; D not resolved. The CDR3 runs 17 residues. Germline CDR1 and CDR2: LGHNA and YSLEER. Trimming shortened V by 0 bases and J by 7 bases, and 18 bases separated the two germline ends. The CDR3 spells CASSQDPAGFSGEKLFF. In DNA form, the CDR3 reads TGCGCCAGCAGCCAAGACCCGGCCGGTTTTTCGGGTGAAAAACTGTTTTTT.

The chain is built from TRBV7-9 and TRBJ2-1; D perhaps matches TRBD2 (6 bases). From germline, CDR1 is SEHNR and CDR2 FQNEAQ (reference sequence). The CDR3 extends over 15 amino acids. The V end lost 5 bases, the J end lost 4 bases, and 15 bases lay between the germline ends. CDR3: CASSHGTPAYNEQFF. In nucleotides, the CDR3 is TGTGCCAGCAGCCACGGGACTCCCGCGTACAATGAGCAGTTCTTC.

This chain links TRBV6-2 or TRBV6-3 with TRBJ1-5; TRBD1 agrees at 10 bases. This CDR3 region has 17 residues. The junction had 10 bases not matched to a gene; V was cut back by 2 bases and J by 6 bases. Germline values: CDR1 MNHEY, CDR2 SVGEGT. In DNA form, the CDR3 reads TGTGCCAGCAGTTACCACCGGGACAGGGGAGGAGGTCAGCCCCAGCATTTT. It translates to CASSYHRDRGGGQPQHF.

The genes are TRBV29-1 and TRBJ1-1; 12 bases match TRBD1. Germline CDR1 and CDR2: SQVTM and ANQGSEA. V trimming: 1 base; J trimming: 1 base; junction bases outside the gene matches: 13. CDR3 length equals 19 residues. CDR3 region: CSVEVGTWDRGRGNTEAFF. The DNA for the CDR3 is TGCAGCGTTGAAGTCGGCACTTGGGACAGGGGGCGCGGGAACACTGAAGCTTTCTTT.

This clone was recorded once. This chain uses TRBV14 with TRBJ2-1, with 12 bases aligning to TRBD2. The CDR3 has 16 residues. V lost 1 base, J lost 7 bases, and 5 bases stayed unmatched. In germline, CDR1 is SGHDN, CDR2 FVKESK. This CDR3 is CASSQGLAGGENEQFF. For the CDR3, the DNA is TGTGCCAGCAGCCAAGGGCTAGCGGGAGGGGAGAATGAGCAGTTCTTC.

The rearrangement joins TRBV2 to TRBJ2-3, with 7 bases lining up with TRBD2. With V trimmed by 9 bases and J by 3 bases, 12 bases remained unmatched. The CDR3 spans 15 residues. CDR1 is SNHLY, CDR2 FYNNEI, per germline. CDR3 amino acids: CASRAREFSTDTQYF. The CDR3 nucleotides are TGTGCCAGTCGCGCGCGGGAGTTTTCAACAGATACGCAGTATTTT.